One and the same sample provided the 8 T cell receptor beta chains below, sequenced in a study of blood T cell repertoires in COVID-19. The table came from immunoSEQ multiplex PCR; TCRdb's copy has only in-frame clones and leaves some out. The data hold some 31,000 clones, with roughly 80% observed a single time. Sequences were obtained from peripheral blood. The receptors here all came from a woman in her sixties or seventies with active or convalescent COVID-19.

This clone was seen a single time. The chain uses TRBV19 and TRBJ1-2, with 12 bases identical to TRBD1. CDR3 length: 16 amino acids. Germline V CDR1 and CDR2: LNHDA, SQIVND (reference sequence). V shed 3 bases, J shed 7 bases, and the junction held 9 bases outside the gene matches. The CDR3 coding sequence is TGTGCCAGTAGTATGAACCGGGACAGGGGGCCTCGTGGCTACACCTTC. Translation gives CASSMNRDRGPRGYTF.

CDR3: CASSLEVAAGGANVLTF. For the CDR3, the DNA is TGTGCCAGCAGCTTAGAGGTAGCAGCGGGTGGGGCCAACGTCCTGACTTTC. This rearrangement joins TRBV7-6 to TRBJ2-6; tentative D call: TRBD2 (6 bases). Germline-derived CDR1 and CDR2 are SGHVS and FNYEAQ. There are 17 residues in the CDR3. The ends were cut back, 1 base at V and 3 bases at J, with 13 bases in the middle.

The chain recombines TRBV28 with TRBJ2-7, with D perhaps TRBD1 (5 bases). V lost 3 bases and J lost 5, with 14 bases in between. From germline, CDR1 is MDHEN and CDR2 SYDVKM. CDR3 length: 14 amino acids. CDR3 protein: CASSLSRGSDEQYF. The CDR3 region has the DNA TGTGCCAGCAGTTTGTCAAGGGGAAGCGACGAGCAGTACTTC.

The genes are TRBV9 and TRBJ1-6; 9 nucleotides line up with TRBD1. The V segment lost 4 bases and the J segment 3 bases; nucleotides outside the gene matches: 5. The germline V gene has CDR1 SGDLS and CDR2 YYNGEE. This CDR3 has 16 residues. The CDR3 sequence: CASSRDRANYNSPLHF. In DNA form, the CDR3 reads TGTGCCAGCAGCAGGGACAGGGCCAACTATAATTCACCCCTCCACTTT. The entire variable domain, with the rest obtained from reference TRBV9 and TRBJ1-6, is as follows: DSGVTQTPKHLITATGQRVTLRCSPRSGDLSVYWYQQSLDQGLQFLIQYYNGEERAKGNILERFSAQQFPDLHSELNLSSLELGDSALYFCASSRDRANYNSPLHFGNGTRLTVT.

The chain joins TRBV19 to TRBJ2-7; possible D gene TRBD1, 7 bases. The V end lost 3 bases, the J end lost 0 bases, and 15 bases lay between the germline ends. Germline CDR1 LNHDA, CDR2 SQIVND (reference sequence). This CDR3 region has 16 residues. CDR3 sequence reads: CASSMQPGGLSYEQYF. DNA for the CDR3: TGTGCCAGTAGTATGCAACCAGGGGGGCTCTCCTACGAGCAGTACTTC.

The chain combines TRBV30 with TRBJ1-3, with D uncertain. The germline CDR1 and CDR2 sequences are GTSNPN and SVGIG (reference sequence). With 2 bases removed from V and 3 bases from J, the gap between germline ends came to 8 bases. This CDR3 comprises 13 residues. CDR3 sequence reads: CAWSNRGGNTIYF. As DNA, the CDR3 is TGTGCCTGGAGTAATCGAGGTGGAAACACCATATATTTT.

The V gene is TRBV19, the J gene TRBJ1-5; D may be TRBD1 (5 bases). CDR1 is LNHDA, CDR2 SQIVND, per germline (reference sequence). The V end lost 1 base, the J end lost 0 bases, and 10 bases lay between the germline ends. The CDR3 has 16 amino acids. CDR3 DNA: TGTGCCAGTAGTATAGTTCCAGGGATTAGCAATCAGCCCCAGCATTTT. Its protein product is CASSIVPGISNQPQHF.

The chain links TRBV27 to TRBJ1-3, with D hard to call. V was pared by 6 bases and J by 4 bases, with 10 bases between. The CDR3 totals 13 residues. Germline V gives CDR1 MNHEY, CDR2 SMNVEV (reference sequence). The CDR3 sequence: CASSPNSGNTIYF. CDR3 nucleotide sequence: TGTGCCAGCAGCCCTAACTCCGGAAACACCATATATTTT.